These 21 T cell receptor beta chains originate from one sample sequenced in a study of blood T cell repertoires in COVID-19. Using immunoSEQ multiplex PCR, the repertoire was profiled, and TCRdb retains in-frame clones only, with some absent. The data show roughly 300,000 clones, approximately 87% seen once. Sequencing input: PBMCs or T cells enriched from blood (not recorded which). These receptors all stem from a woman aged 25 to 39 who had recovered from COVID-19.

The chain uses TRBV19 and TRBJ1-2, with D possibly TRBD1 on 5 matching bases. This CDR3 has 15 amino acids. Per germline, CDR1 LNHDA and CDR2 SQIVND (reference sequence). Trimming removed 1 base at V and 2 bases at J, with 11 bases between. DNA of the CDR3: TGTGCCAGTAGTATAGCAGGCCAGGGAAACTATGGCTACACCTTC. Its protein product is CASSIAGQGNYGYTF.

The V and J genes are TRBV14 and TRBJ1-3; no clear D. Germline lookup yields CDR1 SGHDN and CDR2 FVKESK. V was shortened by 5 bases and J by 0 bases, with 5 bases between the two germline ends. The CDR3 covers 13 residues. DNA for the CDR3: TGTGCCAGCAGCAGCCGCTCTGGAAACACCATATATTTT. It encodes CASSSRSGNTIYF.

The chain couples TRBV6-5 to TRBJ2-7; 13 bases align to TRBD2. The length of the CDR3 is 15 residues. Germline V CDR1 and CDR2: MNHEY, SVGAGI. Unmatched junction bases numbered 7, after V lost 6 bases and J lost 5 bases. This CDR3 reads CASRMGTSGENEQYF. CDR3 DNA: TGTGCCAGCAGAATGGGGACTAGCGGGGAAAACGAGCAGTACTTC.

V and J are TRBV9 and TRBJ2-1; 7 nucleotides match TRBD2. V lost 2 bases, J lost 0 bases, and 8 bases stayed unmatched. The CDR3 extends over 17 amino acids. Germline V gene sequence: CDR1 SGDLS, CDR2 YYNGEE. In DNA form, the CDR3 reads TGTGCCAGCAGCGTGGCGGCGGGCGGGAGCTCCTACAATGAGCAGTTCTTC. This translates into CASSVAAGGSSYNEQFF.

This clone was observed a single time. The V call is TRBV5-1, the J call TRBJ2-2; TRBD2 aligns across 11 bases. Germline-derived CDR1 and CDR2 are SGHRS and YFSETQ. With 4 bases clipped from V and 4 bases from J, the junction kept 0 bases outside the gene matches. This CDR3 contains 14 residues. CDR3 loop: CASSGLAGTGELFF. The CDR3 nucleotides read TGCGCCAGCAGCGGACTAGCGGGCACCGGGGAGCTGTTTTTT.

J is TRBJ2-3 and V is TRBV5-1; D possibly corresponds to TRBD1 (5 bases). Trimming took off 1 base at V and 2 bases at J, with 11 bases between the two ends. The germline V gene encodes CDR1 SGHRS and CDR2 YFSETQ. This CDR3 comprises 15 residues. CDR3 nucleotides: TGCGCCAGCAGCTTGTGGCAGGGTGACACAGATACGCAGTATTTT. This translates into CASSLWQGDTDTQYF.

The V and J genes are TRBV5-1 and TRBJ2-7, with TRBD2 matching over 9 bases. V shed 0 bases and J 0 bases; nucleotides not matched to a gene: 4. The CDR3 is 16 residues long. CDR1 is SGHRS and CDR2 is YFSETQ in the germline V gene. The CDR3 DNA follows: TGCGCCAGCAGCTTGGCCGAGACTAGCGGCTCCTACGAGCAGTACTTC. Its translation is CASSLAETSGSYEQYF. Full variable domain (remainder filled in from reference TRBV5-1 and TRBJ2-7): KAGVTQTPRYLIKTRGQQVTLSCSPISGHRSVSWYQQTPGQGLQFLFEYFSETQRNKGNFPGRFSGRQFSNSRSEMNVSTLELGDSALYLCASSLAETSGSYEQYFGPGTRLTVT.

The rearrangement uses TRBV2 and TRBJ2-2, with D perhaps TRBD2 (5 bases). CDR3 length: 14 residues. CDR1 is SNHLY and CDR2 is FYNNEI in the germline V gene. Trimming removed 4 bases at V and 4 bases at J, with 10 bases between. CDR3 region: CASSGGRGTGELFF. CDR3 DNA sequence: TGTGCCAGCAGTGGAGGGCGCGGCACCGGGGAGCTGTTTTTT.

This chain joins TRBV6-6 and TRBJ2-1, with D perhaps TRBD2 (7 bases). Trimming cost V 8 bases and J 6 bases, with 17 bases left between them. The CDR3 length is 14 residues. Germline CDR1 reads MNHNY; CDR2 reads SVGAGI (reference sequence). The CDR3 spells CASAGAGRGNEQFF. The CDR3 bases are TGTGCCAGCGCGGGGGCGGGGAGGGGCAATGAGCAGTTCTTC.

The rearrangement links TRBV19 to TRBJ1-2; 7 positions match TRBD1. The V and J ends lost 7 bases and 2 bases, in that order; junction bases with no gene match: 7. Per the germline V gene, CDR1 is LNHDA and CDR2 is SQIVND (reference sequence). CDR3 length: 14 amino acids. The CDR3 region has the DNA TGTGCCAGTATGGGGACAGCTACAAACTATGGCTACACCTTC. This sequence encodes CASMGTATNYGYTF.

The J gene is TRBJ2-2, the V gene TRBV4-1; unclear D gene. This CDR3 contains 14 residues. V was shortened by 1 base and J by 1 base, with 4 bases between the two germline ends. Germline V gene lookup returns CDR1 MGHRA and CDR2 YSYEKL. Here the CDR3 DNA reads TGCGCCAGCAGCCAAGCACAGAACACCGGGGAGCTGTTTTTT. It encodes CASSQAQNTGELFF.

This chain uses TRBV5-8 with TRBJ1-2; D gene uncertain. The germline V gene encodes CDR1 SGHTS and CDR2 YDEGEE. The CDR3 has 14 amino acids. The V and J ends lost 2 bases and 4 bases respectively, with 12 bases between them. CDR3: CASSFDRGAYGYTF. The DNA for the CDR3 is TGTGCCAGCAGCTTCGACCGAGGAGCCTATGGCTACACCTTC. Looking up the rest from reference TRBV5-8 and TRBJ1-2 gives the full variable domain: EAGVTQSPTHLIKTRGQQATLRCSPISGHTSVYWYQQALGLGLQFLLWYDEGEERNRGNFPPRFSGRQFPNYSSELNVNALELEDSALYLCASSFDRGAYGYTFGSGTRLTVV.

This clone has a single count. This rearrangement joins TRBV6-5 to TRBJ1-5, with D tentatively TRBD1 (6 bases). The V end was cut by 7 bases, the J end by 3 bases, with 16 bases between. The CDR3 is made up of 15 amino acids. Germline lookup yields CDR1 MNHEY and CDR2 SVGAGI. This CDR3 is CASILLTGANQPQHF. CDR3 coding DNA: TGTGCCAGCATTCTACTGACAGGAGCCAATCAGCCCCAGCATTTT.

The gene calls are TRBV10-3 and TRBJ1-2; D is possibly TRBD1 (6 bases). Germline CDR1 is ENHRY and CDR2 is SYGVKD. Trimming took 5 bases from V and 8 from J, leaving 15 bases between them. The CDR3 length is 13 residues. DNA of the CDR3: TGTGCCATCAGTATCAGGGGCGCTGAGGGCTACACCTTC. Its protein is CAISIRGAEGYTF.

V usage is TRBV11-2 and J usage is TRBJ1-2; unclear D gene. CDR1 SGHAT and CDR2 FQNNGV come from the germline V gene. V dropped 3 bases and J dropped 8 bases, with 16 bases sitting between them. The CDR3 contains 14 residues. In nucleotides, the CDR3 is TGTGCCAGCAGCTTCGGGGTCTCGCCCCAGGGCTACACCTTC. As protein: CASSFGVSPQGYTF.

V is TRBV5-8 and J is TRBJ1-1; D uncertain. Trimming took off 1 base at V and 0 bases at J, with 22 bases between the two ends. The germline gives CDR1 SGHTS, CDR2 YDEGEE. The CDR3 runs 19 residues. CDR3 DNA sequence: TGTGCCAGCAGCTTGCACTTAGGAGAGGGAAGGCTCATGAACACTGAAGCTTTCTTT. Its protein product is CASSLHLGEGRLMNTEAFF.

This clone has only a few counts. V gene TRBV5-4 combines with J gene TRBJ1-2; 7 nucleotides agree with TRBD1. The CDR3 spans 15 residues. The V gene's germline CDR1 is SGHNT and CDR2 YYREEE (reference sequence). J was trimmed by 1 base and V by 5 bases; bases with no gene match: 8. CDR3 residues: CASSLRDRINYGYTF. In DNA form, the CDR3 reads TGTGCCAGCAGTCTCCGGGACAGAATTAACTATGGCTACACCTTC.

This chain links TRBV7-2 with TRBJ1-2, with 7 bases identical to TRBD1. Germline CDR1 is SGHTA and CDR2 is FQGNSA. CDR3 length: 14 amino acids. J lost 5 bases, V lost 4 bases, and 7 bases had no gene match. The chain's CDR3 is CASSSGTVPYGYTF. The DNA of the CDR3 is TGTGCCAGCAGCTCCGGGACAGTCCCTTATGGCTACACCTTC.

The rearrangement joins TRBV6-2 or TRBV6-3 to TRBJ2-7; tentative D call: TRBD1 (6 bases). The germline V gene has CDR1 MNHEY and CDR2 SVGEGT. With 6 bases removed from V and 1 base from J, the gap between germline ends came to 7 bases. This CDR3 is built from 12 residues. The CDR3 DNA is TGTGCCAGCAGCACAGGGTCCTACGAGCAGTACTTC. Amino acids: CASSTGSYEQYF.

This sequence joins TRBV5-1 and TRBJ1-3; TRBD1 aligns across 8 bases. The V and J ends lost 4 bases and 4 bases, in that order; junction bases with no gene match: 7. This CDR3 contains 15 residues. The germline V gene has CDR1 SGHRS and CDR2 YFSETQ. The CDR3 DNA is TGCGCCAGCAGCCCTACGACAGGGGCCGGAAACACCATATATTTT. This encodes CASSPTTGAGNTIYF.

V is TRBV7-9 and J is TRBJ2-3, with 7 bases that match TRBD2. The J segment lost 2 bases and the V segment lost 1 base, leaving 6 bases of the junction unmatched. The V gene's germline CDR1 is SEHNR and CDR2 FQNEAQ (reference sequence). The CDR3 sequence is 16 residues long. This CDR3 is CASSLEERDLTDTQYF. The CDR3 nucleotides read TGTGCCAGCAGCTTAGAGGAGCGGGACCTCACAGATACGCAGTATTTT.